This T cell receptor beta chain emerged from a study of breast tumors, draining lymph nodes, adjacent tissues. As for this clonotype: What it recognizes is unknown.

General study results and limits: Tumor and nontumor repertoires were significantly more similar in luminal-like than in basal-like breast cancer. Tumor repertoires ranked between lymph nodes and nontumor tissue in diversity, with V and J gene preferences. Data only fit, rather than demonstrated, lymph node origin of most tumor T cells. Data fit most tumor T cells coming from lymph node, expanding in tumor.

The CDR3 is made up of 14 amino acids. The germline CDR1 and CDR2 sequences are DFQATT and SNEGSKA (reference sequence). The V and J ends lost 8 bases and 5 bases, in that order; junction bases with no gene match: 7. TCRdb used MiXCR to reprocess the multiplex PCR reads, holding one entry per CDR3 protein. The sample includes 55,000 to 75,000 distinct CDR3 sequences, 40% to 55% of them seen just once. The chain employs TRBV20-1 and TRBJ2-1, with 12 bases aligning to TRBD1. Sequences were obtained from breast tumor tissue. The receptor was isolated from a female donor with breast cancer. Some clones in this sample may be carry-over from other donors' samples. CDR3 in amino acids: CSPPGQGAHNEQFF. The CDR3 nucleotides are TGCAGTCCTCCGGGACAGGGGGCACACAATGAGCAGTTCTTC.